Following are 25 T cell receptor beta chains from one sample sequenced in a study of blood T cell repertoires in COVID-19. Repertoires were generated with immunoSEQ multiplex PCR, while TCRdb's copy carries only in-frame clones and drops some. The data show 11,000 to 15,000 clones, more than 65% seen once. Sequencing was performed on peripheral blood. The receptors come from a human donor in a cohort sampled during active COVID-19.

The genes are TRBV23-1 and TRBJ1-2, with no clear D. TRBV23-1 is annotated as an ORF whose role is uncertain. The CDR3 length is 14 residues. Between the trimmed V and J ends, which lost 3 bases and 14 bases, there was a span of 22 bases. CDR3 loop: CASSHSHSAASGTF. The CDR3 bases are TGCGCCAGCAGTCATTCCCACTCCGCTGCCTCAGGTACCTTC.

The V gene is TRBV18, the J gene TRBJ2-2; D may be TRBD2 (5 bases). The V and J ends lost 3 bases and 2 bases respectively, with 10 bases between them. This CDR3 has 15 residues. Germline-derived CDR1 and CDR2 are KGHSH and LQKENI. The DNA of the CDR3 is TGTGCCAGCTCACCGACGGGGATCAACACCGGGGAGCTGTTTTTT. As protein: CASSPTGINTGELFF.

The chain carries TRBV29-1 and TRBJ2-2, with TRBD2 matching over 12 bases. The CDR3 is 16 amino acids. Trimming at V came to 0 bases and at J to 6 bases, leaving 5 bases not matched to a gene. Germline V gene lookup returns CDR1 SQVTM and CDR2 ANQGSEA. CDR3 sequence reads: CSVEDPSGGVAGELFF. CDR3 nucleotide sequence: TGCAGCGTTGAAGACCCTAGCGGGGGGGTCGCCGGGGAGCTGTTTTTT.

The chain uses TRBV9 and TRBJ1-1; D remains ambiguous. Germline V lookup: CDR1 SGDLS, CDR2 YYNGEE. The V gene lost 0 bases and the J gene lost 6 bases, with 15 bases spanning the gap. The CDR3 has 15 residues. The CDR3 bases are TGTGCCAGCAGCGTAGATGACGGGATTAGCTCTGAAGCTTTCTTT. It specifies CASSVDDGISSEAFF.

The V call is TRBV6-5, the J call TRBJ2-5; maybe TRBD2 (6 bases). The CDR3 extends over 14 amino acids. Germline V CDR1 and CDR2: MNHEY, SVGAGI. The V gene lost 5 bases and the J gene lost 5 bases, with 15 bases spanning the gap. CDR3: CASSPLGGRETQYF. The CDR3 DNA follows: TGTGCCAGCAGTCCGCTGGGAGGCCGGGAGACCCAGTACTTC.

The chain joins TRBV4-3 to TRBJ2-3, with TRBD2 matching over 7 bases. The CDR3 extends over 15 amino acids. Germline V gene sequence: CDR1 LGHNA, CDR2 YSLEER. V dropped 4 bases and J dropped 4; count of bases not matched to a gene: 8. This CDR3 is CASSLRRETPDTQYF. CDR3 DNA: TGCGCCAGCAGCCTTCGGCGGGAGACGCCAGATACGCAGTATTTT.

Of note for this clone: The sample carries other DNA sequences with the same CDR3. The chain combines TRBV29-1 with TRBJ2-3, with 8 bases identical to TRBD2. The germline V gene encodes CDR1 SQVTM and CDR2 ANQGSEA. V gave up 4 bases and J gave up 3 bases; unmatched junction bases: 3. The length of the CDR3 is 13 residues. DNA for the CDR3: TGCAGCGTTGCGGGACTAGTGACAGATACGCAGTATTTT. Translating gives CSVAGLVTDTQYF.

In its sample, this clone was seen once. This chain uses TRBV19 with TRBJ2-1; a possible D gene is TRBD1 (5 bases). This CDR3 region has 16 residues. V lost 6 bases and J lost 0, with 15 bases in between. CDR1 and CDR2 (germline): LNHDA, SQIVND (reference sequence). CDR3 protein: CASSQPTESSYNEQFF. The CDR3 region has the DNA TGTGCCAGTAGCCAACCGACAGAGAGCTCCTACAATGAGCAGTTCTTC.

The chain has TRBV27 and TRBJ2-7; 9 nucleotides agree with TRBD2. Germline loops: CDR1 MNHEY, CDR2 SMNVEV (reference sequence). This CDR3 is 15 amino acids long. J gave up 6 bases and V 2 bases, and 8 bases lay outside the gene matches. The CDR3 nucleotides read TGTGCCAGCAGTTTACTCGCGGGAGGGCCAGGCGAGCAGTACTTC. Translation: CASSLLAGGPGEQYF.

This clone was observed once. The CDR3, as DNA: TGTGCCACCAGCAGAGATCGGACAGGGGGGAACACTGAAGCTTTCTTT. It encodes CATSRDRTGGNTEAFF. This chain joins TRBV15 and TRBJ1-1; 10 positions agree with TRBD1. Germline-derived CDR1 and CDR2 are LNHNV and YYDKDF (reference sequence). The junction had 2 bases not matched to a gene; V was cut back by 0 bases and J by 1 base. The CDR3 consists of 16 residues. Complete variable domain (other parts from reference TRBV15 and TRBJ1-1): DAMVIQNPRYQVTQFGKPVTLSCSQTLNHNVMYWYQQKSSQAPKLLFHYYDKDFNNEADTPDNFQSRRPNTSFCFLDIRSPGLGDTAMYLCATSRDRTGGNTEAFFGQGTRLTVV.

The chain links TRBV19 to TRBJ2-2; perhaps TRBD2 as D (6 bases). The CDR3 loop spans 14 amino acids. CDR1 is LNHDA, CDR2 SQIVND, per germline (reference sequence). V was cut by 5 bases and J by 7 bases, with 14 bases left in between. CDR3 sequence: CASSPMRDDGELFF. The CDR3 DNA is TGTGCCAGTAGTCCAATGCGGGACGACGGGGAGCTGTTTTTT.

The rearrangement joins TRBV3-1 (or the pseudogene TRBV3-2) to TRBJ2-7, with 7 bases identical to TRBD2. V lost 4 bases and J lost 2; bases outside the gene matches: 2. This CDR3 spans 13 amino acids. Germline loops: CDR1 LGHDT, CDR2 YNNKEL (reference sequence). This chain's CDR3 is CASSRRGAYEQYF. CDR3 coding DNA: TGTGCCAGCAGCCGTCGGGGGGCCTACGAGCAGTACTTC.

This clone appeared once. This chain joins TRBV28 and TRBJ1-1, with no clear D. CDR1 MDHEN and CDR2 SYDVKM come from the germline V gene. Trimming took 2 bases from V and 11 from J, leaving 9 bases between them. The length of the CDR3 is 11 residues. The CDR3 DNA follows: TGTGCCAGCAGTTTACTTCGGTTTGCTTTCTTT. It translates to CASSLLRFAFF.

The genes are TRBV28 and TRBJ2-1; TRBD2 matches 12 bases. From germline, CDR1 is MDHEN and CDR2 SYDVKM. Unmatched junction bases numbered 4, after V lost 6 bases and J lost 4 bases. CDR3 length equals 15 residues. CDR3 in DNA: TGTGCCAGCAGGGACGGGACTAGCGGGTACAATGAGCAGTTCTTC. It yields the protein CASRDGTSGYNEQFF.

V gene TRBV4-1 combines with J gene TRBJ2-7, with 7 bases lining up with TRBD2. The CDR3 runs 16 residues. Germline V CDR1 and CDR2: MGHRA, YSYEKL. V dropped 0 bases and J dropped 0; count of bases not matched to a gene: 5. DNA of the CDR3: TGCGCCAGCAGCCAAGACGGTGGCGGGAGCTCCTACGAGCAGTACTTC. Translating gives CASSQDGGGSSYEQYF.

The chain links TRBV6-5 to TRBJ1-1; 8 bases match TRBD1. Trimming at V came to 7 bases and at J to 2 bases, leaving 6 bases not matched to a gene. From germline, CDR1 is MNHEY and CDR2 SVGAGI. The CDR3 length is 14 residues. CDR3 DNA sequence: TGTGCCAGCACCCCAGGACAGGGTAACACTGAAGCTTTCTTT. Translation: CASTPGQGNTEAFF.

V and J are TRBV30 and TRBJ1-6; a weak D match, TRBD1 (6 bases). Germline CDR1 and CDR2: GTSNPN and SVGIG (reference sequence). The germline V and J ends were trimmed by 0 bases and 6 bases, with 12 bases remaining between them. The CDR3 totals 15 residues. CDR3 nucleotide sequence: TGTGCCTGGAGTGTTACGACAGGCCCTAATTCACCCCTCCACTTT. It is translated as CAWSVTTGPNSPLHF.

The chain combines TRBV30 with TRBJ2-7, with TRBD2 identical over 13 bases. The CDR3 has 14 amino acids. In germline, CDR1 is GTSNPN, CDR2 SVGIG (reference sequence). Losses at the gene ends were 2 bases for V and 6 bases for J; bases not matched to a gene: 4. Written as DNA, the CDR3 is TGTGCCTGGAGTCGACTAGCGGGAGGTGGCGAGCAGTACTTC. Its translation is CAWSRLAGGGEQYF.

The chain uses TRBV10-3 and TRBJ2-7; 8 positions match TRBD1. The J segment lost 3 bases and the V segment lost 0 bases, leaving 7 bases of the junction unmatched. The CDR3 extends over 16 amino acids. Germline V gene data show CDR1 as ENHRY and CDR2 as SYGVKD. CDR3 DNA: TGTGCCATCAGTGAGTCGCGACAGGGGCACCTCTACGAGCAGTACTTC. Its translation: CAISESRQGHLYEQYF.

V gene TRBV6-6 combines with J gene TRBJ2-1; 9 bases map to TRBD2. The germline CDR1 and CDR2 sequences are MNHNY and SVGAGI (reference sequence). CDR3 size: 16 residues. Germline trimming cut 6 bases from V and 3 bases from J; bases unmatched to any gene: 9. For the CDR3, the DNA is TGTGCCAGCAGCCATATAGCGGGAGAGTTCTACAATGAGCAGTTCTTC. Amino acids: CASSHIAGEFYNEQFF.

V and J are TRBV4-3 and TRBJ2-1; 7 bases align to TRBD1. Trimming at V came to 1 base and at J to 4 bases, leaving 7 bases not matched to a gene. The CDR3 covers 16 residues. Germline V gene data show CDR1 as LGHNA and CDR2 as YSLEER. CDR3 loop: CASSQVGTVGYNEQFF. The DNA of the CDR3 is TGCGCCAGCAGCCAAGTGGGGACAGTGGGGTACAATGAGCAGTTCTTC.

This chain uses TRBV3-1 (or the pseudogene TRBV3-2) with TRBJ2-1; TRBD2 might be the D (7 bases). The CDR3 consists of 15 residues. V gave up 5 bases and J gave up 7 bases, with 18 bases separating them. In germline, CDR1 is LGHDT, CDR2 YNNKEL (reference sequence). For the CDR3, the DNA is TGTGCCAGCAGCGGGGGGGCGGGAGACAAAAATGAGCAGTTCTTC. Protein: CASSGGAGDKNEQFF.

The CDR3 loop reads CASSTGMNTEAFF. The CDR3 DNA follows: TGTGCCAGCTCGACAGGAATGAACACTGAAGCTTTCTTT. The chain couples TRBV27 to TRBJ1-1, with D tentatively TRBD1 (6 bases). There are 13 residues in the CDR3. Germline V gene data show CDR1 as MNHEY and CDR2 as SMNVEV (reference sequence). Trimming shortened V by 8 bases and J by 0 bases, and 10 bases separated the two germline ends.

The chain joins TRBV11-3 to TRBJ1-2; TRBD1 is a possible D gene (6 bases). Germline CDR1 SGHNT, CDR2 YENEEA. This CDR3 comprises 13 residues. V was trimmed by 4 bases and J by 4 bases, leaving 10 bases between them. CDR3 sequence reads: CASSWKGGYGYTF. The CDR3 DNA reads as TGTGCCAGCAGCTGGAAAGGGGGCTATGGCTACACCTTC.

This chain links TRBV24-1 with TRBJ2-1; 9 nucleotides agree with TRBD2. CDR1 is KGHDR and CDR2 is SFDVKD in the germline V gene. V dropped 0 bases and J dropped 2; count of bases not matched to a gene: 10. CDR3 size: 19 residues. CDR3 DNA: TGTGCCACCAGTGATTTGCGCGATAGCGGGAGAGGCGCCTACAATGAGCAGTTCTTC. Its translation: CATSDLRDSGRGAYNEQFF.